The 11 T cell receptor beta chains below were found in one sample sequenced in a study of beta chain features in type 1 diabetes. The whole isolated RNA underwent reverse transcription, so sequencing captured expressed TCRB transcripts. Repertoires were generated with immunoSEQ multiplex PCR, while TCRdb's copy carries only in-frame clones and drops some. The table shows around 15,000 clones, with approximately 45% occurring only once. The sample taken for sequencing was stem cell memory CD4+ T cells from blood. The origin of the receptors is a woman between 35 and 50 years old in good health.

This chain links TRBV19 with TRBJ1-5; 8 nucleotides match TRBD1. In germline, CDR1 is LNHDA, CDR2 SQIVND (reference sequence). The V gene end was trimmed by 5 bases and the J gene end by 4 bases; junction bases not matched to a gene: 1. This CDR3 contains 13 residues. This CDR3 is CASSWDRNQPQHF. The CDR3 nucleotides read TGTGCCAGTAGTTGGGACAGGAATCAGCCCCAGCATTTT.

V is TRBV6-5 and J is TRBJ2-3; D gene uncertain. CDR1 is MNHEY, CDR2 SVGAGI, per germline. The CDR3 consists of 15 residues. V lost 6 bases, J lost 0 bases, and 13 bases lay in between. CDR3 sequence reads: CASRAPGMSTDTQYF. The DNA of the CDR3 is TGTGCCAGCAGGGCCCCGGGTATGAGCACAGATACGCAGTATTTT.

Only one count was recorded for this clone. V usage is TRBV11-2 and J usage is TRBJ2-7; D perhaps matches TRBD1 (6 bases). The germline V and J ends were trimmed by 3 bases and 0 bases, with 12 bases remaining between them. There are 15 residues in the CDR3. Germline loops: CDR1 SGHAT, CDR2 FQNNGV. CDR3 region: CASSLNTGFSYEQYF. The CDR3, as DNA: TGTGCCAGCAGCTTGAACACAGGGTTCTCCTACGAGCAGTACTTC.

This clone appeared a few times. The rearrangement uses TRBV6-6 and TRBJ2-1; 8 positions agree with TRBD2. V was pared by 4 bases and J by 3 bases, with 5 bases of the junction left unmatched. Looked up from germline, CDR1 is MNHNY and CDR2 is SVGAGI (reference sequence). The CDR3 contains 15 residues. For the CDR3, the DNA is TGTGCCAGCAGTTTCGGGGGGGCCTTCTACAATGAGCAGTTCTTC. Amino acid sequence: CASSFGGAFYNEQFF.

CDR3 region: CASSLGLAGMGGDTQYF. The CDR3 DNA sequence: TGTGCCAGCAGCTTGGGCCTAGCGGGGATGGGTGGAGATACGCAGTATTTT. V gene TRBV5-4 combines with J gene TRBJ2-3; TRBD2 matches at 9 bases. Losses at the gene ends were 0 bases for V and 5 bases for J; bases not matched to a gene: 10. The CDR3 runs to 17 residues. The germline gives CDR1 SGHNT, CDR2 YYREEE (reference sequence).

The V gene is TRBV2, the J gene TRBJ1-2; D not resolved. Germline V CDR1 and CDR2: SNHLY, FYNNEI. Trimming stripped 4 bases from V and 3 bases from J, with 9 bases between. This CDR3 comprises 13 residues. CDR3 residues: CASSGTSDYGYTF. Written as DNA, the CDR3 is TGTGCCAGCAGTGGTACGAGCGACTATGGCTACACCTTC. The full variable domain, rest sourced from reference TRBV2 and TRBJ1-2, is EPEVTQTPSHQVTQMGQEVILRCVPISNHLYFYWYRQILGQKVEFLVSFYNNEISEKSEIFDDQFSVERPDGSNFTLKIRSTKLEDSAMYFCASSGTSDYGYTFGSGTRLTVV.

V gene TRBV5-4 combines with J gene TRBJ2-5, with D possibly matching TRBD1 (5 bases). Germline CDR1 SGHNT, CDR2 YYREEE (reference sequence). The CDR3 totals 14 residues. Trimming cost V 4 bases and J 5 bases, with 15 bases left between them. Here the CDR3 DNA reads TGTGCCAGCAGCCAAGATAAGGGGCCGGAGACCCAGTACTTC. Translated, it gives CASSQDKGPETQYF.

The rearrangement uses TRBV6-6 and TRBJ1-1; maybe TRBD1 (6 bases). The CDR3 consists of 12 residues. V lost 7 bases, J lost 7 bases, and 13 bases lay in between. In germline, CDR1 is MNHNY, CDR2 SVGAGI (reference sequence). The CDR3, as DNA: TGTGCCAGCACCATCAGACAGGTTGAAGCTTTCTTT. This codes for CASTIRQVEAFF.

This rearrangement joins TRBV7-8 to TRBJ1-4, with TRBD1 matching over 10 bases. The CDR3 contains 18 residues. Germline-derived CDR1 and CDR2 are SGHVS and FQNEAQ. J gave up 2 bases and V 5 bases, and 11 bases lay outside the gene matches. The CDR3 protein is CASSHLGQGIPTNEKLFF. CDR3 DNA sequence: TGTGCCAGCAGCCACCTGGGACAGGGGATTCCTACTAATGAAAAACTGTTTTTT.

The rearrangement uses TRBV11-2 and TRBJ1-4; 9 bases map to TRBD1. The CDR3 loop spans 17 amino acids. J lost 8 bases, V lost 0 bases, and 10 bases had no gene match. From germline, CDR1 is SGHAT and CDR2 FQNNGV. The CDR3 protein is CASSLDYRDRVGEKLFF. The CDR3 DNA reads TGTGCCAGCAGCTTAGATTATAGGGACAGGGTAGGGGAAAAACTGTTTTTT.

This clone has only a few counts. V is TRBV7-2 and J is TRBJ1-2; 8 bases agree with TRBD1. The V segment lost 8 bases and the J segment 3 bases; nucleotides outside the gene matches: 14. The V gene's germline CDR1 is SGHTA and CDR2 FQGNSA. The CDR3 loop spans 16 amino acids. The CDR3 loop is CASLTQGARSDYGYTF. CDR3 nucleotides: TGTGCCAGCTTAACTCAGGGGGCCCGGAGTGACTATGGCTACACCTTC.